This T cell receptor (beta chain) was identified in a study of control samples from healthy donors and cancer patients. There are 14 residues in the CDR3. Trimming stripped 7 bases from V and 0 bases from J, with 12 bases between. Germline loops: CDR1 MNHNY, CDR2 SVGAGI (reference sequence). Libraries were prepared by immunoSEQ multiplex PCR; TCRdb keeps only in-frame clonotypes and omits some of them. The repertoire holds 150,000 or so clones, 85% to 95% seen once, with 8.5% in the top ten. This clone has only one observation. The chain recombines TRBV6-6 with TRBJ2-5, with no clear D. Sequencing was performed on blood. This TCR derives from a woman in her thirties or forties in good health. The CDR3 DNA reads TGTGCCAGCACCAACCCGACAAACCAAGAGACCCAGTACTTC. This translates into CASTNPTNQETQYF.